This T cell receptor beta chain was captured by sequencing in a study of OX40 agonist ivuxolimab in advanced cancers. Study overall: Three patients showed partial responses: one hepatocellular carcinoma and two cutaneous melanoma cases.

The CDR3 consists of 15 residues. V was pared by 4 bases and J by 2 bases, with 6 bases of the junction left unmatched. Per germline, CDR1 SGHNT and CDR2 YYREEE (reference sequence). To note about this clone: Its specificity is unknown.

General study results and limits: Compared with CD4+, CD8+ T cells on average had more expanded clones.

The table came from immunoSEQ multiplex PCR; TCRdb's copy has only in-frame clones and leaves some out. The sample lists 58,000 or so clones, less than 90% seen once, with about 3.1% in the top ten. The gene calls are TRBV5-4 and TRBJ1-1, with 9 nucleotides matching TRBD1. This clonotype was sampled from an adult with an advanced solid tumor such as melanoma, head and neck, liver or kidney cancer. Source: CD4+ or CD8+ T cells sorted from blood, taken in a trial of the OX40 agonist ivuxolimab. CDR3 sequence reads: CASSKTGGGNTEAFF. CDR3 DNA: TGTGCCAGCAGCAAGACAGGGGGGGGAAACACTGAAGCTTTCTTT. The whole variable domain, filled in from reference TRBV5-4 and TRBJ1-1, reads ETGVTQSPTHLIKTRGQQVTLRCSSQSGHNTVSWYQQALGQGPQFIFQYYREEENGRGNFPPRFSGLQFPNYSSELNVNALELDDSALYLCASSKTGGGNTEAFFGQGTRLTVV.